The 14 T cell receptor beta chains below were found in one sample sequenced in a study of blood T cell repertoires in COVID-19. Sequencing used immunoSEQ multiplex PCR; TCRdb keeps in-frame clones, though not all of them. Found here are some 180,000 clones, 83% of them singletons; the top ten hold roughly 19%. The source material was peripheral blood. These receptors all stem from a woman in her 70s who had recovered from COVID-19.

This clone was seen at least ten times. CDR3 in amino acids: CATTPIRGGTEAFF. In DNA form, the CDR3 reads TGTGCCACCACCCCGATCCGGGGGGGAACTGAAGCTTTCTTT. The gene calls are TRBV6-5 and TRBJ1-1, with a possible D match to TRBD1 (5 bases). This CDR3 region has 14 residues. From germline, CDR1 is MNHEY and CDR2 SVGAGI. Trimming removed 10 bases at V and 5 bases at J, with 20 bases between.

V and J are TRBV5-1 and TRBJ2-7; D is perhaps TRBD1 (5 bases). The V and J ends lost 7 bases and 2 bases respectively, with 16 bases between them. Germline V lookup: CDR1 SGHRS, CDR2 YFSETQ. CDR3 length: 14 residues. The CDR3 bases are TGCGCCAGCGACAGCCCCGATTTTCCCTACGAGCAGTACTTC. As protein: CASDSPDFPYEQYF.

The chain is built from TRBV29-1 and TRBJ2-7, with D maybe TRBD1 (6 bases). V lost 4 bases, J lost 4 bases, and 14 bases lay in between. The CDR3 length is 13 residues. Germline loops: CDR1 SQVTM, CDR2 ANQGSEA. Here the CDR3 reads CSVVSRGVYEQYF. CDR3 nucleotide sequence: TGCAGCGTTGTTTCCAGGGGAGTATACGAGCAGTACTTC.

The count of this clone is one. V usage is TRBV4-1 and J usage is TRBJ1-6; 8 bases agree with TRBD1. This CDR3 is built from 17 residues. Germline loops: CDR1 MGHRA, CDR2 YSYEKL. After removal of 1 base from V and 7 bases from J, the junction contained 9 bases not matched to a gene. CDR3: CASSQVWPGTGNSPLHF. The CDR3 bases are TGCGCCAGCAGCCAAGTTTGGCCCGGGACAGGCAATTCACCCCTCCACTTT.

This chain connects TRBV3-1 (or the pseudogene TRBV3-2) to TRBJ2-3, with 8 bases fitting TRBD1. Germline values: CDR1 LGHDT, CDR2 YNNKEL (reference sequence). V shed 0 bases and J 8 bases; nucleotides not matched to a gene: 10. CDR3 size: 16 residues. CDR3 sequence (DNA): TGTGCCAGCAGCCAAGAGGGACAGGCTCCTTCGGGTACGCAGTATTTT. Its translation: CASSQEGQAPSGTQYF.

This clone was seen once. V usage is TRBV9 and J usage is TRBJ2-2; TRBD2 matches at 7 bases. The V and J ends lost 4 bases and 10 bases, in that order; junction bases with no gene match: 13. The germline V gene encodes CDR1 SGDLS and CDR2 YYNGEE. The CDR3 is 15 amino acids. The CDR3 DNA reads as TGTGCCAGCAGCCCCGGTTCTAGCGGTGCCGCGGAGCTGTTTTTT. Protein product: CASSPGSSGAAELFF.

CDR3 residues: CASSPGLAGGRTDTQYF. In nucleotides, the CDR3 is TGTGCCAGCAGCCCGGGACTAGCGGGGGGCCGCACAGATACGCAGTATTTT. The chain links TRBV5-6 to TRBJ2-3, with 15 bases lining up with TRBD2. CDR1 is SGHDT, CDR2 YYEEEE, per germline. V lost 4 bases to trimming and J lost 1 base; unmatched junction nucleotides: 4. CDR3 length: 17 amino acids.

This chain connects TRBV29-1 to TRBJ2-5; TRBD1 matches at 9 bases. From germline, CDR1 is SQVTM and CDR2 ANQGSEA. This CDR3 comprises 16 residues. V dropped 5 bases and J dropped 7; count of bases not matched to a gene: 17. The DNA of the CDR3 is TGCAGCGTTTCTCAGGGGGGGACAGGGAGATTGGGGACCCAGTACTTC. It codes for CSVSQGGTGRLGTQYF.

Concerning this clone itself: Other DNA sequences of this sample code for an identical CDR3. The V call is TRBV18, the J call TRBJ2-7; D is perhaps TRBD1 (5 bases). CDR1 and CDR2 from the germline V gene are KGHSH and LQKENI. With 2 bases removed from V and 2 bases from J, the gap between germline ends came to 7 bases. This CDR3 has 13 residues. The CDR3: CASSPGATYEQYF. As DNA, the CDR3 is TGTGCCAGCTCACCAGGGGCCACCTACGAGCAGTACTTC.

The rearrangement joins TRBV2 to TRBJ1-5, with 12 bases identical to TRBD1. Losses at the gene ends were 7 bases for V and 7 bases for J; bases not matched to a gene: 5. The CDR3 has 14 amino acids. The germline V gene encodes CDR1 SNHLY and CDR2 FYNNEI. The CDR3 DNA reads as TGTGCCAGCACCGGGACAGGGGGCGGGCAGCCCCAGCATTTT. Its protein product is CASTGTGGGQPQHF.

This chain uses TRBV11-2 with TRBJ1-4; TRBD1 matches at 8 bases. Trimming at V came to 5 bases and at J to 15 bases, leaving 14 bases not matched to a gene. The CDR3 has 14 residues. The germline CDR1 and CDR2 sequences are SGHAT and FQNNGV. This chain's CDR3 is CASSPTRQGNSLFF. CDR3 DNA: TGTGCCAGCAGCCCAACCCGACAGGGGAATTCATTGTTTTTT. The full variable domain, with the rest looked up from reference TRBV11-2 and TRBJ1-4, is EAGVAQSPRYKIIEKRQSVAFWCNPISGHATLYWYQQILGQGPKLLIQFQNNGVVDDSQLPKDRFSAERLKGVDSTLKIQPAKLEDSAVYLCASSPTRQGNSLFFGSGTQLSVL.

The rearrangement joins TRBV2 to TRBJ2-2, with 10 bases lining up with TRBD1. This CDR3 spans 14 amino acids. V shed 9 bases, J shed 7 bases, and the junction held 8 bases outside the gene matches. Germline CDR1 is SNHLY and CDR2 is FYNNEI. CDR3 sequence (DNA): TGTGCCAGTGGCCGGACAGGGGGAGACGGGGAGCTGTTTTTT. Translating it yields CASGRTGGDGELFF.

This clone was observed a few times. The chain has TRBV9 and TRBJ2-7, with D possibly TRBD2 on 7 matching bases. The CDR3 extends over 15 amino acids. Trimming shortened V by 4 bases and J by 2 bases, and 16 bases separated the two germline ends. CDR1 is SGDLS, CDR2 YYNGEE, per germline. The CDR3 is CASSPTGGLTYEQYF. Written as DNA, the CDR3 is TGTGCCAGCAGCCCAACCGGGGGGCTCACCTACGAGCAGTACTTC. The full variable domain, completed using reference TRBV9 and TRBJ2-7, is DSGVTQTPKHLITATGQRVTLRCSPRSGDLSVYWYQQSLDQGLQFLIQYYNGEERAKGNILERFSAQQFPDLHSELNLSSLELGDSALYFCASSPTGGLTYEQYFGPGTRLTVT.

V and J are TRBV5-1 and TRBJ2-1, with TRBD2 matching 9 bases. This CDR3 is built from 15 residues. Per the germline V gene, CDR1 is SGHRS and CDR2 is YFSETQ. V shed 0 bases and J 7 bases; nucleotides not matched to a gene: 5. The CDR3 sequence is CASSLDLAGGNEQFF. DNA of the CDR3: TGCGCCAGCAGCTTGGACTTGGCGGGGGGGAATGAGCAGTTCTTC.